One and the same sample provided the 22 T cell receptor beta chains below, sequenced in a study of blood T cell repertoires in COVID-19. Using immunoSEQ multiplex PCR, the repertoire was profiled, and TCRdb retains in-frame clones only, with some absent. The sample yields fewer than 250,000 clones, 83% seen once. What was sequenced was peripheral blood. The receptors were sampled from a human donor in a cohort sampled during active COVID-19.

This chain links TRBV5-6 with TRBJ2-7; 9 bases agree with TRBD2. V was clipped by 1 base and J by 2 bases; unmatched bases: 4. Germline values: CDR1 SGHDT, CDR2 YYEEEE. This CDR3 region has 15 residues. CDR3 nucleotide sequence: TGTGCCAGCAGCTTGCTGGTAGCGGGGGCCTACGAGCAGTACTTC. Amino acids: CASSLLVAGAYEQYF.

This chain joins TRBV5-6 and TRBJ2-7, with 8 bases identical to TRBD1. Germline V lookup: CDR1 SGHDT, CDR2 YYEEEE. This CDR3 has 14 amino acids. The V gene end was trimmed by 6 bases and the J gene end by 2 bases; junction bases not matched to a gene: 7. The CDR3 protein is CASNRIQGAYEQYF. CDR3 in DNA: TGTGCCAGCAACCGGATACAGGGGGCCTACGAGCAGTACTTC.

J is TRBJ2-2 and V is TRBV5-4, with a possible D match to TRBD2 (6 bases). Per the germline V gene, CDR1 is SGHNT and CDR2 is YYREEE (reference sequence). The CDR3 is 13 amino acids. V gave up 2 bases and J gave up 7 bases, with 9 bases separating them. DNA of the CDR3: TGTGCCAGCAGCTTCGGGGGAGGCGGGGAGCTGTTTTTT. Its protein is CASSFGGGGELFF.

CDR3: CASSLGGVVAFF. Here the CDR3 DNA reads TGTGCCAGCAGTTTGGGGGGGGTGGTAGCTTTCTTT. The chain couples TRBV27 to TRBJ1-1, with D tentatively TRBD1 (5 bases). CDR1 MNHEY and CDR2 SMNVEV come from the germline V gene (reference sequence). V lost 3 bases, J lost 10 bases, and 12 bases lay in between. This CDR3 contains 12 residues.

The chain couples TRBV18 to TRBJ2-3; 7 positions match TRBD2. CDR3 size: 15 residues. CDR1 KGHSH and CDR2 LQKENI come from the germline V gene. V trimming: 2 bases; J trimming: 5 bases; junction bases outside the gene matches: 7. CDR3 residues: CASSPMGGDKDTQYF. The CDR3 bases are TGTGCCAGCTCACCAATGGGAGGGGATAAAGATACGCAGTATTTT.

This clone was picked up one time. The chain links TRBV24-1 to TRBJ2-6; D is possibly TRBD1 (6 bases). The CDR3 sequence is 18 residues long. Germline assignment: CDR1 KGHDR and CDR2 SFDVKD. Trimming pared 7 bases from V and 0 bases from J, leaving 18 bases between. CDR3 sequence: CATRLKTGHSSGANVLTF. In DNA form, the CDR3 reads TGTGCCACCAGACTTAAAACAGGGCACAGCTCTGGGGCCAACGTCCTGACTTTC.

The V call is TRBV20-1, the J call TRBJ1-4, with 8 positions matching TRBD1. CDR1 and CDR2 (germline): DFQATT, SNEGSKA (reference sequence). The CDR3 extends over 14 amino acids. Unmatched junction bases numbered 4, after V lost 3 bases and J lost 4 bases. Here the CDR3 reads CSASVRGLNEKLFF. CDR3 bases: TGCAGTGCTAGTGTCAGGGGGCTTAATGAAAAACTGTTTTTT.

The chain links TRBV19 to TRBJ2-2; maybe TRBD1 (6 bases). In germline, CDR1 is LNHDA, CDR2 SQIVND (reference sequence). CDR3 length: 14 amino acids. With 10 bases removed from V and 5 bases from J, the gap between germline ends came to 17 bases. This CDR3 reads CATDRTERTGELFF. The CDR3 nucleotides are TGTGCCACCGACCGGACAGAACGGACCGGGGAGCTGTTTTTT.

The chain is built from TRBV28 and TRBJ1-1, with TRBD1 as a possible D gene (6 bases). In germline, CDR1 is MDHEN, CDR2 SYDVKM. The CDR3 loop spans 15 amino acids. Deletions cut 6 bases from V and 7 bases from J, with 21 bases between. In nucleotides, the CDR3 is TGTGCCAGCAGACCAAATGACAGGAGTGTCTTTGAAGCTTTCTTT. Residues: CASRPNDRSVFEAFF.

V and J are TRBV7-9 and TRBJ1-5; D is perhaps TRBD1 (6 bases). Trimming removed 1 base at V and 7 bases at J, with 8 bases between. The CDR3 covers 13 residues. CDR1 and CDR2 (germline): SEHNR, FQNEAQ (reference sequence). This CDR3 reads CASSLGDRQPQHF. The CDR3, as DNA: TGTGCCAGCAGCTTAGGAGACAGGCAGCCCCAGCATTTT.

The chain uses TRBV28 and TRBJ2-7; maybe TRBD2 (5 bases). This CDR3 has 12 residues. Germline lookup yields CDR1 MDHEN and CDR2 SYDVKM. V was clipped by 4 bases and J by 3 bases, with 7 bases between them. Here the CDR3 DNA reads TGTGCCAGCAGTTCTAGCATCTACGAGCAGTACTTC. Translated: CASSSSIYEQYF.

The J gene is TRBJ1-2, the V gene TRBV6-5; 8 positions agree with TRBD1. Germline values: CDR1 MNHEY, CDR2 SVGAGI. Trimming took 7 bases from V and 8 from J; bases not matched to a gene: 9. CDR3 length: 13 residues. CDR3 nucleotides: TGTGCCAGCACCAAGCAGGGGGCAGAAGGCTACACCTTC. Its translation: CASTKQGAEGYTF.

The rearrangement links TRBV21-1 to TRBJ2-1; TRBD1 is the table's D call, not checked against the DNA. TRBV21-1 is recorded as a pseudogene. CDR3 size: 14 residues. CDR3 loop: CAGQPGQGRNEQFF. The CDR3, as DNA: TGTGCCGGACAGCCGGGACAGGGTAGGAATGAGCAGTTCTTC.

V gene TRBV5-6 combines with J gene TRBJ1-4; D gene uncertain. Trimming removed 1 base from V and 8 bases from J, with 21 bases in between. Germline CDR1 SGHDT, CDR2 YYEEEE. There are 17 residues in the CDR3. The CDR3 reads CASSLPEGGRPGEKLFF. The DNA of the CDR3 is TGTGCCAGCAGCTTGCCGGAGGGCGGCCGCCCGGGAGAAAAACTGTTTTTT.

V gene TRBV18 combines with J gene TRBJ2-3; 9 positions match TRBD1. Germline CDR1 is KGHSH and CDR2 is LQKENI. CDR3 length: 16 amino acids. After removal of 4 bases from V and 2 bases from J, the junction contained 7 bases not matched to a gene. The CDR3 bases are TGTGCCAGCTCACGATCTGGGACAGGGATCACAGATACGCAGTATTTT. Translated, it gives CASSRSGTGITDTQYF.

The chain joins TRBV19 to TRBJ1-6; 7 nucleotides line up with TRBD1. CDR3 length equals 15 residues. J was trimmed by 4 bases and V by 5 bases; bases with no gene match: 5. Germline V gene lookup returns CDR1 LNHDA and CDR2 SQIVND (reference sequence). The CDR3 region is CASSLMDRYNSPLHF. DNA of the CDR3: TGTGCCAGTAGTTTGATGGACAGGTATAATTCACCCCTCCACTTT.

The gene calls are TRBV18 and TRBJ1-1; the D gene is possibly TRBD1 (5 bases). The V gene's germline CDR1 is KGHSH and CDR2 LQKENI. The CDR3 sequence is 13 residues long. V lost 6 bases and J lost 4, with 12 bases in between. This chain's CDR3 is CASSPSRGTEAFF. CDR3 bases: TGTGCCAGCTCCCCCAGTAGGGGCACTGAAGCTTTCTTT.

The V call is TRBV3-1 (or the pseudogene TRBV3-2), the J call TRBJ2-5; no clear D gene. This CDR3 comprises 15 residues. Trimming removed 0 bases from V and 5 bases from J, with 13 bases in between. The germline CDR1 and CDR2 sequences are LGHDT and YNNKEL (reference sequence). The CDR3 loop is CASSQDPSSSETQYF. The CDR3 DNA reads TGTGCCAGCAGCCAAGATCCTTCTTCGTCGGAGACCCAGTACTTC.

The chain combines TRBV18 with TRBJ1-1; 9 nucleotides agree with TRBD1. The ends lost 4 bases at V and 1 base at J; junction bases unmatched: 10. This CDR3 is 17 amino acids long. Germline CDR1 KGHSH, CDR2 LQKENI. The CDR3 here is CASSLASGTGTNTEAFF. For the CDR3, the DNA is TGTGCCAGCTCACTTGCCTCCGGGACAGGGACGAACACTGAAGCTTTCTTT.

The chain has TRBV27 and TRBJ2-7; D not certain. V dropped 5 bases and J dropped 0 bases, with 2 bases sitting between them. Germline CDR1 reads MNHEY; CDR2 reads SMNVEV (reference sequence). The CDR3 runs to 11 residues. CDR3: CASSHSYEQYF. Written as DNA, the CDR3 is TGTGCCAGCAGTCACTCCTACGAGCAGTACTTC.

The chain uses TRBV15 and TRBJ1-1; TRBD1 is a possible D gene (6 bases). CDR3 length equals 15 residues. Per the germline V gene, CDR1 is LNHNV and CDR2 is YYDKDF (reference sequence). The ends were cut back, 0 bases at V and 3 bases at J, with 11 bases in the middle. The CDR3 protein is CATSRDTAGDTEAFF. The CDR3, as DNA: TGTGCCACCAGCAGAGATACGGCAGGGGACACTGAAGCTTTCTTT.

J is TRBJ1-4 and V is TRBV5-1; D may be TRBD1 (5 bases). Trimming pared 3 bases from V and 4 bases from J, leaving 13 bases between. Germline loops: CDR1 SGHRS, CDR2 YFSETQ. The length of the CDR3 is 15 residues. CDR3 amino acids: CASSSGDRNNEKLFF. The CDR3 region has the DNA TGCGCCAGCAGCTCAGGAGACAGAAATAATGAAAAACTGTTTTTT.